The 24 T cell receptor beta chains below were found in one sample sequenced in a study of CD8 T cells in ankylosing spondylitis (dated by TCRdb to 2016 to 2017). Library preparation was by 5' RACE. Reads for this sample came from an Illumina HiSeq 2500. The raw public data were reprocessed by TCRdb itself: fastp quality trimming at Q25, MiXCR clonotype calling, in-frame beta chains only. When rows share a CDR3 protein, they turn into one entry using the most common DNA and genes. The sample data list 100,000 to 150,000 distinct CDR3 sequences, and roughly an eighth of these were observed just once. Jointly, the top ten make up 4.1% of the sample. The sample comprised blood, either unsorted or a sorted T cell fraction (not recorded which). The receptors stem from a female donor with ankylosing spondylitis or in good health (not recorded which).

This clonotype was recorded at least ten times. This chain connects TRBV12-3 or TRBV12-4 to TRBJ2-7; either TRBD1 or TRBD2 may fit D (5 bases each). This CDR3 is 14 amino acids long. V was cut by 3 bases and J by 2 bases, with 11 bases left in between. The CDR3: CASSFRGRPYEQYF. The DNA of the CDR3 is TGTGCCAGCAGTTTTCGGGGCCGCCCCTACGAGCAGTACTTC.

Many counts were recorded for this clonotype. The V gene is TRBV29-1, the J gene TRBJ2-7; D gene ambiguous. The CDR3 totals 13 residues. Trimming took off 3 bases at V and 3 bases at J, with 12 bases between the two ends. From germline, CDR1 is SQVTM and CDR2 ANQGSEA. The CDR3 protein is CSVEGVGFYEQYF. The CDR3, as DNA: TGCAGCGTTGAGGGTGTTGGGTTCTACGAGCAGTACTTC.

This clonotype was seen at least ten times. The V gene is TRBV27, the J gene TRBJ1-2; 7 bases agree with TRBD1. The CDR3 covers 15 residues. Germline lookup yields CDR1 MNHEY and CDR2 SMNVEV (reference sequence). J gave up 6 bases and V 0 bases, and 7 bases lay outside the gene matches. The CDR3 reads CASSLSPGTDHGYTF. CDR3 sequence (DNA): TGTGCCAGCAGTTTATCGCCTGGGACAGATCATGGCTACACCTTC.

The rearrangement uses TRBV13 and TRBJ2-3; 10 nucleotides agree with TRBD1. J was trimmed by 4 bases and V by 5 bases; bases with no gene match: 12. The CDR3 runs 17 residues. Germline V gene lookup returns CDR1 PRHDT and CDR2 FYEKMQ (reference sequence). In nucleotides, the CDR3 is TGTGCCAGCAGCACCTTCTCCGGGACAGGGGTGCCAGATACGCAGTATTTT. Encoded protein: CASSTFSGTGVPDTQYF.

This clonotype was observed many times. The chain combines TRBV6-2 or TRBV6-3 with TRBJ1-5; TRBD1 might be the D (6 bases). This CDR3 region has 15 residues. Germline CDR1 and CDR2: MNHEY and SVGEGT. Trimming stripped 6 bases from V and 3 bases from J, with 15 bases between. The CDR3, as DNA: TGTGCCAGCAGCCCGAGGGGGTGGGTCAATCAGCCCCAGCATTTT. Its translation is CASSPRGWVNQPQHF.

Only a few counts were recorded for this clonotype. The chain couples TRBV2 to TRBJ1-5; 7 bases line up with TRBD1. The CDR3 is 15 amino acids. The germline V gene has CDR1 SNHLY and CDR2 FYNNEI. Unmatched junction bases numbered 12, after V lost 8 bases and J lost 5 bases. CDR3 nucleotide sequence: TGTGCCAGCGGGCGCCAGGGGGGGGGGTATCAGCCCCAGCATTTT. Its protein is CASGRQGGGYQPQHF.

This clonotype has ten or more counts. This chain uses TRBV5-1 with TRBJ2-1; D uncertain. V lost 0 bases to trimming and J lost 1 base, with 14 bases between them. This CDR3 is 17 amino acids long. The germline gives CDR1 SGHRS, CDR2 YFSETQ. In DNA, the CDR3 is TGCGCCAGCAGCTTGGGGATGTCTGGTAGGTCCTACAATGAGCAGTTCTTC. It is translated as CASSLGMSGRSYNEQFF.

The table lists this clonotype with many counts. The gene calls are TRBV27 and TRBJ1-1; D gene uncertain. Germline-derived CDR1 and CDR2 are MNHEY and SMNVEV (reference sequence). The length of the CDR3 is 14 residues. V dropped 6 bases and J dropped 0 bases, with 11 bases sitting between them. This CDR3 reads CASSPGNLNTEAFF. The CDR3 region has the DNA TGTGCCAGCAGCCCGGGAAACTTGAACACTGAAGCTTTCTTT.

This clonotype has at least ten counts. CDR3 nucleotides: TGTGCCAGCAGTTTAGCCGCCCTCGGAGAGACCCAGTACTTC. Protein product: CASSLAALGETQYF. The chain uses TRBV28 and TRBJ2-5, with unresolved D. V was cut by 2 bases and J by 4 bases, with 11 bases left in between. This CDR3 has 14 residues. Germline CDR1 is MDHEN and CDR2 is SYDVKM.

This clonotype has at least ten counts. V gene TRBV19 combines with J gene TRBJ1-2; no clear D gene. V lost 0 bases and J lost 5, with 7 bases in between. The CDR3 sequence is 13 residues long. The germline CDR1 and CDR2 sequences are LNHDA and SQIVND (reference sequence). CDR3 DNA sequence: TGTGCCAGTAGTATAGATCGTGATTATGGCTACACCTTC. Protein product: CASSIDRDYGYTF.

The rearrangement uses TRBV2 and TRBJ2-1; D unresolved. Per the germline V gene, CDR1 is SNHLY and CDR2 is FYNNEI. This CDR3 is 11 amino acids long. Trimming took 7 bases from V and 4 from J, leaving 5 bases between them. The CDR3 coding sequence is TGTGCCAGCAACACTTACAATGAGCAGTTCTTC. This gives the protein CASNTYNEQFF.

There are many counts of this clonotype. The chain recombines TRBV12-3 or TRBV12-4 with TRBJ2-5; D gene unclear. V was cut by 5 bases and J by 5 bases, with 12 bases left in between. CDR3 length: 13 amino acids. The CDR3 protein is CASSPLGQETQYF. The CDR3 DNA reads as TGTGCCAGCAGTCCGCTAGGTCAGGAGACCCAGTACTTC.

This clonotype was seen many times. The chain is built from TRBV5-1 and TRBJ2-1; D could derive from TRBD1 or TRBD2 (5 bases each). Per the germline V gene, CDR1 is SGHRS and CDR2 is YFSETQ. V lost 4 bases to trimming and J lost 7 bases, with 12 bases between them. This CDR3 contains 13 residues. CDR3 nucleotide sequence: TGCGCCAGCAGCAGAGGGGTCGAGAATGAGCAGTTCTTC. Amino acid sequence: CASSRGVENEQFF.

This clonotype has just a few counts. The chain couples TRBV24-1 to TRBJ2-1; 8 positions match TRBD2. After removal of 3 bases from V and 10 bases from J, the junction contained 13 bases not matched to a gene. Looked up from germline, CDR1 is KGHDR and CDR2 is SFDVKD. CDR3 size: 16 residues. Here the CDR3 DNA reads TGTGCCACCAGTGATCTGGGACTAGGGGGGACTCGAGAGCAGTTCTTC. Encoded protein: CATSDLGLGGTREQFF.

This clonotype was observed at least ten times. This rearrangement joins TRBV5-4 to TRBJ1-2, with D tentatively TRBD1 (6 bases). V lost 4 bases, J lost 6 bases, and 13 bases lay in between. Germline lookup yields CDR1 SGHNT and CDR2 YYREEE (reference sequence). The CDR3 is made up of 13 amino acids. The DNA of the CDR3 is TGTGCCAGCAGCCCTACAGGGCTGGATGGCTACACCTTC. It specifies CASSPTGLDGYTF.

This clonotype has only one observation. This may be a read error, as it is one base from a much larger clone. This CDR3 reads CASSRIWDSTTMSRFF. The CDR3 DNA sequence: TGTGCCAGCAGCCGAATCTGGGACAGCACTACGATGAGCAGGTTCTTC. V and J are TRBV28 and TRBJ2-1; 7 nucleotides agree with TRBD1. Germline V gene lookup returns CDR1 MDHEN and CDR2 SYDVKM. V shed 6 bases, J shed 15 bases, and the junction held 23 bases outside the gene matches. This CDR3 comprises 16 residues.

The chain recombines TRBV20-1 with TRBJ2-3, with 10 bases that match TRBD2. After removal of 1 base from V and 3 bases from J, the junction contained 10 bases not matched to a gene. Germline V CDR1 and CDR2: DFQATT, SNEGSKA (reference sequence). CDR3 size: 17 residues. In DNA, the CDR3 is TGCAGTGCTAGAGGTATTGAAGCTAGCGGGAGTACAGATACGCAGTATTTT. It specifies CSARGIEASGSTDTQYF.

In its sample, this clonotype was seen many times. V and J are TRBV4-1 and TRBJ2-1, with 9 bases that match TRBD2. The CDR3 totals 18 residues. Germline CDR1 reads MGHRA; CDR2 reads YSYEKL. Germline trimming cut 0 bases from V and 4 bases from J; bases unmatched to any gene: 10. CDR3 bases: TGCGCCAGCAGCCAAGAGGGGCAATATAGCGGGGGATACAATGAGCAGTTCTTC. It specifies CASSQEGQYSGGYNEQFF.

This clonotype was counted many times. The chain employs TRBV3-1 and TRBJ2-5; 7 bases map to TRBD2. The V gene's germline CDR1 is LGHDT and CDR2 YNNKEL (reference sequence). The J segment lost 3 bases and the V segment lost 5 bases, leaving 15 bases of the junction unmatched. The length of the CDR3 is 17 residues. CDR3 protein: CASSWAPLRGEEETQYF. Here the CDR3 DNA reads TGTGCCAGCAGCTGGGCCCCCCTCCGGGGGGAGGAAGAGACCCAGTACTTC.

In this sample, this clonotype turned up many times. The chain employs TRBV5-1 and TRBJ2-3; D gene uncertain. The germline V and J ends were trimmed by 2 bases and 1 base, with 11 bases remaining between them. The CDR3 contains 15 residues. CDR1 SGHRS and CDR2 YFSETQ come from the germline V gene. The CDR3 DNA reads TGCGCCAGCAGCTTCGGATCCACTCGCACAGATACGCAGTATTTT. It yields the protein CASSFGSTRTDTQYF.

This clonotype was counted between two and nine times. The V gene is TRBV29-1, the J gene TRBJ2-3; no reliable D call. Trimming stripped 3 bases from V and 5 bases from J, with 9 bases between. CDR1 is SQVTM and CDR2 is ANQGSEA in the germline V gene. This CDR3 is 12 amino acids long. In DNA form, the CDR3 reads TGCAGCGTTGAGCCTAGTATAGATACGCAGTATTTT. Amino acid sequence: CSVEPSIDTQYF.

In this sample, this clonotype turned up many times. The chain combines TRBV29-1 with TRBJ2-3, with a possible D match to TRBD2 (6 bases). This CDR3 is 12 amino acids long. CDR1 and CDR2 from the germline V gene are SQVTM and ANQGSEA. Trimming took 7 bases from V and 1 from J, leaving 9 bases between them. The CDR3 loop is CSALAGTDTQYF. CDR3 DNA sequence: TGCAGCGCGTTAGCGGGCACAGATACGCAGTATTTT.

This clonotype was detected ten times or more. The chain recombines TRBV28 with TRBJ1-5, with 10 bases that match TRBD1. CDR3 length: 16 amino acids. The ends lost 7 bases at V and 1 base at J; junction bases unmatched: 7. Germline CDR1 and CDR2: MDHEN and SYDVKM. In DNA, the CDR3 is TGTGCCAGCATCCCCTCGGACAGGGGGAGCAATCAGCCCCAGCATTTT. Translating gives CASIPSDRGSNQPQHF.

This clonotype was observed many times. This chain joins TRBV11-3 and TRBJ2-1; tentative D call: TRBD2 (7 bases). This CDR3 comprises 14 residues. Trimming stripped 7 bases from V and 3 bases from J, with 13 bases between. From germline, CDR1 is SGHNT and CDR2 YENEEA. CDR3 residues: CASTPGGDYNEQFF. In DNA form, the CDR3 reads TGTGCCAGCACCCCGGGGGGCGACTACAATGAGCAGTTCTTC.